Each of the 21 T cell receptor beta chains below was sequenced from the same sample in a study of blood T cell repertoires in COVID-19. The data were produced by immunoSEQ multiplex PCR, yet TCRdb's version contains in-frame clones alone and is incomplete. The sample shows over 100,000 clones, about 80% of them seen only once. Sequenced: peripheral blood. The origin of the receptors is a woman in her fifties or sixties with acute or convalescent COVID-19.

This chain joins TRBV19 and TRBJ1-5, with D possibly TRBD1 on 5 matching bases. Trimming stripped 4 bases from V and 4 bases from J, with 17 bases between. This CDR3 comprises 16 residues. Germline V gives CDR1 LNHDA, CDR2 SQIVND (reference sequence). The CDR3 loop is CASSTNQGEGNQPQHF. DNA of the CDR3: TGTGCCAGTAGTACAAACCAGGGCGAAGGAAATCAGCCCCAGCATTTT.

This chain links TRBV3-1 (or the pseudogene TRBV3-2) with TRBJ1-2; the D is unclear. CDR3 length equals 15 residues. Germline-derived CDR1 and CDR2 are LGHDT and YNNKEL (reference sequence). V lost 1 base, J lost 5 bases, and 14 bases lay in between. The CDR3 sequence: CASSQGGIGEYGYTF. The CDR3 DNA is TGTGCCAGCAGCCAAGGTGGGATCGGGGAGTATGGCTACACCTTC.

The V and J genes are TRBV27 and TRBJ2-7; D is unclear. CDR1 and CDR2 (germline): MNHEY, SMNVEV (reference sequence). The CDR3 sequence is 11 residues long. Trimming stripped 4 bases from V and 3 bases from J, with 4 bases between. The CDR3 coding sequence is TGTGCCAGCAGTTCCATCTACGAGCAGTACTTC. Protein product: CASSSIYEQYF.

This clone was seen just once. The chain is built from TRBV6-6 and TRBJ1-1; D ambiguous. This CDR3 contains 11 residues. Germline CDR1 is MNHNY and CDR2 is SVGAGI (reference sequence). Trimming took off 6 bases at V and 6 bases at J, with 8 bases between the two ends. Written as DNA, the CDR3 is TGTGCCAGCAGCGCCGAGCCTGAAGCTTTCTTT. Its protein product is CASSAEPEAFF.

This clone was observed a handful of times. The rearrangement joins TRBV14 to TRBJ1-6; 7 bases fit TRBD1. CDR1 and CDR2 from the germline V gene are SGHDN and FVKESK. The trim removed 6 bases at V and 7 bases at J, leaving 6 bases unmatched. The CDR3 has 14 amino acids. CDR3 protein: CASSQGQYNSPLHF. The CDR3 DNA reads TGTGCCAGCAGTCAGGGACAGTACAATTCACCCCTCCACTTT.

This chain connects TRBV6-5 to TRBJ1-2; TRBD1 aligns across 7 bases. CDR3 size: 13 residues. Trimming at V came to 6 bases and at J to 6 bases, leaving 7 bases not matched to a gene. Germline loops: CDR1 MNHEY, CDR2 SVGAGI. DNA of the CDR3: TGTGCCAGCAGCAGGGGACAGAATCATGGCTACACCTTC. It encodes CASSRGQNHGYTF.

This CDR3 is CASSVDGLSNQPQHF. The CDR3 nucleotides are TGCGCCAGCAGCGTGGACGGACTTAGCAATCAGCCCCAGCATTTT. V usage is TRBV5-1 and J usage is TRBJ1-5, with no clear D. V lost 4 bases and J lost 0, with 11 bases in between. The germline V gene encodes CDR1 SGHRS and CDR2 YFSETQ. CDR3 size: 15 residues.

Here the CDR3 reads CASSLVLGGFRETQYF. CDR3 nucleotides: TGTGCCAGCAGCTTAGTCTTAGGGGGCTTCCGGGAGACCCAGTACTTC. The rearrangement uses TRBV11-2 and TRBJ2-5; 7 bases match TRBD1. The CDR3 spans 16 residues. Germline assignment: CDR1 SGHAT and CDR2 FQNNGV. V shed 1 base, J shed 5 bases, and the junction held 10 bases outside the gene matches.

The CDR3, as DNA: TGTGCCAGTAGTACGGGACAGGGCCTCACAGATACGCAGTATTTT. It translates to CASSTGQGLTDTQYF. The chain couples TRBV19 to TRBJ2-3; 9 bases match TRBD1. The CDR3 length is 15 residues. Unmatched junction bases numbered 4, after V lost 4 bases and J lost 2 bases. The V gene's germline CDR1 is LNHDA and CDR2 SQIVND (reference sequence).

The CDR3 sequence is CASSQVVLSMNTEAFF. The DNA of the CDR3 is TGTGCCAGCAGCCAAGTGGTACTCTCCATGAACACTGAAGCTTTCTTT. The rearrangement links TRBV3-1 (or the pseudogene TRBV3-2) to TRBJ1-1; D unresolved. V gave up 1 base and J gave up 0 bases, with 12 bases separating them. The CDR3 is 16 residues long. Germline CDR1 and CDR2: LGHDT and YNNKEL (reference sequence).

CDR3 bases: TGTGCCAGCAAACGGGATAGCAATCAGCCCCAGCATTTT. Its protein is CASKRDSNQPQHF. The chain carries TRBV6-5 and TRBJ1-5; no clear D gene. The ends were cut back, 7 bases at V and 0 bases at J, with 7 bases in the middle. Germline V gives CDR1 MNHEY, CDR2 SVGAGI. The CDR3 consists of 13 residues.

The chain is built from TRBV9 and TRBJ1-4, with D hard to call. The CDR3 spans 13 residues. Trimming left V 4 bases short and J 8 bases short, with 12 bases between. Germline V gene data show CDR1 as SGDLS and CDR2 as YYNGEE. The DNA for the CDR3 is TGTGCCAGCAGCCCGTCTACCATCGAAAAACTGTTTTTT. Its translation is CASSPSTIEKLFF.

The rearrangement uses TRBV6-6 and TRBJ1-1, with 8 nucleotides matching TRBD1. Germline-derived CDR1 and CDR2 are MNHNY and SVGAGI (reference sequence). V dropped 6 bases and J dropped 3; count of bases not matched to a gene: 3. This CDR3 comprises 13 residues. In DNA, the CDR3 is TGTGCCAGCAGCTTGACAGGGGACACTGAAGCTTTCTTT. Translated: CASSLTGDTEAFF.

This clone was observed a handful of times. The V and J genes are TRBV27 and TRBJ1-1; maybe TRBD1 (5 bases). The ends were cut back, 2 bases at V and 1 base at J, with 14 bases in the middle. The CDR3 has 16 residues. From germline, CDR1 is MNHEY and CDR2 SMNVEV (reference sequence). The CDR3 loop is CASSLGTRTWNTEAFF. Here the CDR3 DNA reads TGTGCCAGCAGTTTAGGGACTCGGACGTGGAACACTGAAGCTTTCTTT.

V and J are TRBV30 and TRBJ1-5; D unclear. This CDR3 is 13 amino acids long. V was clipped by 3 bases and J by 6 bases, with 12 bases between them. CDR1 GTSNPN and CDR2 SVGIG come from the germline V gene (reference sequence). The CDR3 spells CAWSLSLSQPQHF. CDR3 coding DNA: TGTGCCTGGAGCTTAAGTCTGAGTCAGCCCCAGCATTTT.

This clone was counted a few times. The rearrangement uses TRBV10-3 and TRBJ1-2; TRBD1 matches at 9 bases. Germline CDR1 is ENHRY and CDR2 is SYGVKD. V lost 4 bases to trimming and J lost 5 bases; unmatched junction nucleotides: 11. The CDR3 spans 16 residues. CDR3 nucleotide sequence: TGTGCCATCAGTGCGGTCGGGACAGGGAAGTTATATGGCTACACCTTC. It is translated as CAISAVGTGKLYGYTF.

This clone was counted between two and nine times. V gene TRBV7-3 combines with J gene TRBJ2-1, with D possibly being TRBD1 (5 bases). CDR3 length: 14 amino acids. Germline CDR1 SGHTA, CDR2 FQGTGA. The V and J ends lost 3 bases and 8 bases respectively, with 14 bases between them. The CDR3 DNA is TGTGCCAGCAGCTTCGACAGTGCGGTCGATGAGCAGTTCTTC. This sequence encodes CASSFDSAVDEQFF.

The rearrangement joins TRBV11-2 to TRBJ1-6, with 12 nucleotides matching TRBD1. CDR3 size: 16 residues. V gave up 5 bases and J gave up 6 bases; unmatched junction bases: 5. CDR1 is SGHAT and CDR2 is FQNNGV in the germline V gene. The CDR3 loop is CASSRRDRGPNSPLHF. As DNA, the CDR3 is TGTGCCAGCAGCCGTAGGGACAGGGGGCCTAATTCACCCCTCCACTTT.

V and J are TRBV30 and TRBJ1-6; no clear D. Germline V gene lookup returns CDR1 GTSNPN and CDR2 SVGIG (reference sequence). V was clipped by 5 bases and J by 2 bases, with 13 bases between them. The CDR3 contains 15 residues. The CDR3 region has the DNA TGTGCCTGGGACGCGGGAGAGACCTATAATTCACCCCTCCACTTT. Encoded protein: CAWDAGETYNSPLHF.

V is TRBV2 and J is TRBJ1-6; D call uncertain. This CDR3 comprises 13 residues. The germline V gene has CDR1 SNHLY and CDR2 FYNNEI. Deletions cut 4 bases from V and 7 bases from J, with 8 bases between. Here the CDR3 reads CASSGLENSPLHF. The CDR3, as DNA: TGTGCCAGCAGTGGGTTGGAGAATTCACCCCTCCACTTT.

The rearrangement links TRBV19 to TRBJ2-1, with a weak D call TRBD1 (6 bases). V was shortened by 4 bases and J by 2 bases, with 12 bases between the two germline ends. This CDR3 comprises 15 residues. Germline CDR1 LNHDA, CDR2 SQIVND (reference sequence). The CDR3 loop reads CASSSGQGTYNEQFF. DNA for the CDR3: TGTGCCAGTAGTAGTGGTCAGGGGACCTACAATGAGCAGTTCTTC.